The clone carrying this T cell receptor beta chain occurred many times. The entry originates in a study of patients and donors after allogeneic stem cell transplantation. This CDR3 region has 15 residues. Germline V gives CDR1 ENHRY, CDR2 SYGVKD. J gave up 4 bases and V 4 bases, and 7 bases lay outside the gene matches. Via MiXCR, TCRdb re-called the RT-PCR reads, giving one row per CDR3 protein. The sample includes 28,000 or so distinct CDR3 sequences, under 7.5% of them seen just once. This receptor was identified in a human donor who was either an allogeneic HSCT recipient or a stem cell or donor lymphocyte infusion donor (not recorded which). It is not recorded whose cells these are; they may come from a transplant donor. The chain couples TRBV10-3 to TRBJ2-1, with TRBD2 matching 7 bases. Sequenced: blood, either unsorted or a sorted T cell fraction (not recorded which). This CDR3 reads CAISAPGLNYNEQFF. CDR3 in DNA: TGTGCCATCAGTGCTCCGGGACTAAATTACAATGAGCAGTTCTTC.